This TCR beta chain stems from a study of OX40 agonist ivuxolimab in advanced cancers. Study background: Given to patients was ivuxolimab, an agonistic anti-OX40 (CD134) antibody.

Trimming removed 6 bases at V and 2 bases at J, with 17 bases between. The germline V gene has CDR1 MDHEN and CDR2 SYDVKM. The length of the CDR3 is 15 residues. Profiling relied on immunoSEQ multiplex PCR, and the TCRdb table lists in-frame clones only, not all of them. The table has roughly 15,000 clones, roughly 73% seen once. At cycle 4 day 1, cycle 7 day 1, and baseline, blood was sampled. Source: CD4+ or CD8+ T cells sorted from blood, taken in a trial of the OX40 agonist ivuxolimab. The source is an adult with an advanced solid tumor such as melanoma, head and neck, liver or kidney cancer. J is TRBJ2-7 and V is TRBV28, with a tentative D call TRBD1 (6 bases). The CDR3 sequence is CASSSGQTITYEQYF. CDR3 DNA: TGTGCCAGCAGCTCCGGACAGACAATTACCTACGAGCAGTACTTC. The full variable domain, rest sourced from reference TRBV28 and TRBJ2-7, is DVKVTQSSRYLVKRTGEKVFLECVQDMDHENMFWYRQDPGLGLRLIYFSYDVKMKEKGDIPEGYSVSREKKERFSLILESASTNQTSMYLCASSSGQTITYEQYFGPGTRLTVT.